These 3 T cell receptor beta chains came from one sample sequenced in a study of T cell repertoires in cytomegalovirus infection. What these receptors recognize is not known. TCRdb re-analysed the reads in MiXCR, keeping a single row per CDR3 protein. The sample lists 900,000 to 950,000 distinct CDR3 sequences; about a third were seen once. The sequencing used cultured CD8+ T cells from PBMCs, collected from culture after CMV antigen stimulation. The receptors were gathered from a human donor in good health (CMV status not recorded). Some clones in this sample may be carry-over from other donors' samples.

This clonotype was seen more than once but under ten times. V is TRBV29-1 and J is TRBJ2-1, with 8 bases lining up with TRBD1. The CDR3 covers 16 residues. Germline trimming cut 0 bases from V and 9 bases from J; bases unmatched to any gene: 13. Germline lookup yields CDR1 SQVTM and CDR2 ANQGSEA. The chain's CDR3 is CSVEEWGQESPGEQFF. DNA for the CDR3: TGCAGCGTTGAAGAATGGGGACAGGAGTCCCCAGGTGAGCAGTTCTTC.

This chain uses TRBV27 with TRBJ1-2; D not certain. CDR3 length: 13 amino acids. CDR1 is MNHEY and CDR2 is SMNVEV in the germline V gene (reference sequence). The V gene lost 5 bases and the J gene lost 2 bases, with 9 bases spanning the gap. The CDR3 loop is CASSGYSNYGYTF. CDR3 bases: TGTGCCAGCAGTGGGTACAGCAACTATGGCTACACCTTC.

Details on this clonotype: A much larger clone lies one base from this, so it may be a read error. This chain joins TRBV7-4 and TRBJ1-6; D is undetermined. Germline CDR1 and CDR2: SGHVT and SQSDAQ. The CDR3 totals 16 residues. The CDR3 loop reads CATSPPLDVCNSPLHF. The CDR3 region has the DNA TGTGCCACCAGCCCGCCATTAGATGTTTGTAATTCACCCCTCCACTTT.